Following are 24 T cell receptor beta chains from one sample sequenced in a study of T-cell memory formation after mild COVID-19. TCRdb fed the 5' RACE reads into MiXCR, producing one record per CDR3 protein. Among under 50,000 distinct CDR3 sequences listed, 27% were seen once. Sequences were obtained from PBMCs or a T cell subset sorted from them (not recorded which). All receptors derive from a man aged 18 to 29 who had mild COVID-19 (a few samples of this study predate the infection). Cell type and time point are not known.

The chain is built from TRBV11-2 and TRBJ2-5; 8 bases are a match to TRBD2. Germline V gives CDR1 SGHAT, CDR2 FQNNGV. V lost 5 bases, J lost 1 base, and 9 bases stayed unmatched. The CDR3 covers 16 residues. Written as DNA, the CDR3 is TGTGCCAGCAGCCCCCGGAGCGGGGGCCTCCAAGAGACCCAGTACTTC. Translated: CASSPRSGGLQETQYF.

This chain links TRBV20-1 with TRBJ1-5; 7 nucleotides line up with TRBD1. This CDR3 contains 15 residues. Germline V CDR1 and CDR2: DFQATT, SNEGSKA (reference sequence). With 2 bases clipped from V and 6 bases from J, the junction kept 10 bases outside the gene matches. The CDR3 here is CSARRAEGAVQPQHF. CDR3 nucleotide sequence: TGCAGTGCTAGAAGAGCTGAGGGGGCCGTTCAGCCCCAGCATTTT.

This clonotype appeared once. The rearrangement uses TRBV4-1 and TRBJ1-2; unclear D gene. Germline CDR1 reads MGHRA; CDR2 reads YSYEKL. V dropped 0 bases and J dropped 5 bases, with 13 bases sitting between them. This CDR3 contains 15 residues. The CDR3 DNA reads TGCGCCAGCAGCCAAGACTCAGGCGAGATTTATGGCTACACCTTC. This sequence encodes CASSQDSGEIYGYTF.

The table lists this clonotype with a few counts. This chain connects TRBV21-1 to TRBJ2-5; the table's D call of TRBD1 was not tested on the DNA. TRBV21-1 is given as a pseudogene. The CDR3 is 15 residues long. CDR3 coding DNA: TGTGCCAGCAGCAAAGGGGACAGGGGGCAAGAGACCCAGTACTTC. Protein product: CASSKGDRGQETQYF.

CDR3 loop: CASRSGGYTDTQYF. The CDR3 DNA reads as TGTGCCAGCAGATCAGGGGGCTACACAGATACGCAGTATTTT. The chain combines TRBV11-2 with TRBJ2-3, with TRBD1 matching over 8 bases. Germline values: CDR1 SGHAT, CDR2 FQNNGV. CDR3 length equals 14 residues. After removal of 6 bases from V and 2 bases from J, the junction contained 4 bases not matched to a gene.

The CDR3 sequence is CASNRGRGIDEQFF. The CDR3 DNA is TGTGCCAGCAATCGCGGGAGGGGGATCGATGAGCAGTTCTTC. The chain joins TRBV6-5 to TRBJ2-1, with TRBD2 identical over 9 bases. The junction had 9 bases not matched to a gene; V was cut back by 7 bases and J by 8 bases. The germline V gene encodes CDR1 MNHEY and CDR2 SVGAGI. CDR3 length equals 14 residues.

This clonotype was recorded a few times. The rearrangement links TRBV2 to TRBJ2-7; the match to TRBD1 covers 8 bases. The germline gives CDR1 SNHLY, CDR2 FYNNEI. After removal of 6 bases from V and 4 bases from J, the junction contained 11 bases not matched to a gene. CDR3 length: 15 residues. The CDR3 region is CASSGDRTKMYEQYV. The DNA of the CDR3 is TGTGCCAGCAGCGGGGACAGGACTAAGATGTACGAGCAGTACGTC.

This clonotype has more than one count but fewer than ten. This sequence joins TRBV10-1 and TRBJ2-2; TRBD1 might be the D (6 bases). The CDR3 contains 18 residues. The germline V and J ends were trimmed by 5 bases and 0 bases, with 19 bases remaining between them. Per germline, CDR1 WNHNN and CDR2 SYGVQD (reference sequence). CDR3 nucleotide sequence: TGCGCCAGCAGTAGTGATATCTGGACAGCCGCGAACACCGGGGAGCTGTTTTTT. This codes for CASSSDIWTAANTGELFF.

This clonotype was seen more than once but under ten times. The rearrangement joins TRBV13 to TRBJ1-5; weak D call: TRBD1 (5 bases). Trimming removed 2 bases at V and 4 bases at J, with 9 bases between. Per the germline V gene, CDR1 is PRHDT and CDR2 is FYEKMQ (reference sequence). This CDR3 has 14 amino acids. The CDR3 loop is CASSLRGANQPQHF. In DNA form, the CDR3 reads TGTGCCAGCAGCTTACGAGGGGCAAATCAGCCCCAGCATTTT. The whole variable domain, remainder taken from reference TRBV13 and TRBJ1-5, is AAGVIQSPRHLIKEKRETATLKCYPIPRHDTVYWYQQGPGQDPQFLISFYEKMQSDKGSIPDRFSAQQFSDYHSELNMSSLELGDSALYFCASSLRGANQPQHFGDGTRLSIL.

The chain uses TRBV9 and TRBJ1-2; D is undetermined. The CDR3 sequence is 12 residues long. Germline V CDR1 and CDR2: SGDLS, YYNGEE. V was clipped by 0 bases and J by 1 base, with 1 base between them. DNA for the CDR3: TGTGCCAGCAGCGTAGGTAACTATGGCTACACCTTC. Protein sequence: CASSVGNYGYTF. Full variable domain (missing parts from reference TRBV9 and TRBJ1-2): DSGVTQTPKHLITATGQRVTLRCSPRSGDLSVYWYQQSLDQGLQFLIQYYNGEERAKGNILERFSAQQFPDLHSELNLSSLELGDSALYFCASSVGNYGYTFGSGTRLTVV.

This clonotype was counted many times. The chain recombines TRBV4-1 with TRBJ2-1; a weak D match, TRBD2 (6 bases). The V and J ends lost 4 bases and 4 bases respectively, with 11 bases between them. Germline assignment: CDR1 MGHRA and CDR2 YSYEKL. This CDR3 region has 14 residues. This CDR3 reads CASSRDGGYNEQFF. Written as DNA, the CDR3 is TGCGCCAGCAGCCGGGACGGGGGTTACAATGAGCAGTTCTTC.

The V call is TRBV10-3, the J call TRBJ1-2; D gene ambiguous. The germline V gene encodes CDR1 ENHRY and CDR2 SYGVKD. With 6 bases removed from V and 6 bases from J, the gap between germline ends came to 8 bases. The CDR3 runs 11 residues. CDR3 in amino acids: CAISASHGYTF. CDR3 bases: TGTGCCATCAGCGCGAGTCATGGCTACACCTTC.

This clonotype has more than one count but fewer than ten. The chain recombines TRBV9 with TRBJ1-5; no clear D gene. There are 15 residues in the CDR3. Trimming took off 7 bases at V and 0 bases at J, with 14 bases between the two ends. The germline V gene encodes CDR1 SGDLS and CDR2 YYNGEE. The CDR3: CASSKTGDSNQPQHF. CDR3 DNA sequence: TGTGCCAGCTCTAAGACCGGAGATAGCAATCAGCCCCAGCATTTT.

The CDR3: CASSRGQAISDEQYF. The CDR3 DNA follows: TGTGCCAGCAGCAGAGGACAGGCCATCTCTGACGAGCAGTACTTC. This chain joins TRBV7-3 and TRBJ2-7; the match to TRBD1 covers 7 bases. CDR1 and CDR2 (germline): SGHTA, FQGTGA. The V gene end was trimmed by 5 bases and the J gene end by 5 bases; junction bases not matched to a gene: 12. The CDR3 totals 15 residues.

The chain carries TRBV12-3 or TRBV12-4 and TRBJ2-7; D unclear. CDR3 size: 11 residues. Trimming removed 8 bases from V and 7 bases from J, with 12 bases in between. This chain's CDR3 is CASGSHWEQYF. The CDR3 bases are TGTGCCAGCGGCTCACATTGGGAGCAGTACTTC.

This clonotype appeared a few times. V is TRBV7-3 and J is TRBJ1-1; 7 bases match TRBD1. CDR1 and CDR2 from the germline V gene are SGHTA and FQGTGA. The J segment lost 7 bases and the V segment lost 1 base, leaving 6 bases of the junction unmatched. The CDR3 has 14 residues. The CDR3 DNA reads TGTGCCAGCAGCTTAATTTCAGGGGGTGGTGAAGCTTTCTTT. Its protein product is CASSLISGGGEAFF.

This chain connects TRBV6-6 to TRBJ2-4; 9 nucleotides align to TRBD2. Trimming cost V 2 bases and J 0 bases; bases outside gene matches: 11. Germline loops: CDR1 MNHNY, CDR2 SVGAGI (reference sequence). The CDR3 extends over 19 amino acids. CDR3 in amino acids: CASSYVVAGVSGAKNIQYF. CDR3 in DNA: TGTGCCAGCAGTTACGTAGTAGCGGGGGTGTCGGGAGCCAAAAACATTCAGTACTTC.

The chain has TRBV6-2 or TRBV6-3 and TRBJ1-6, with 10 bases matching TRBD1. J was trimmed by 12 bases and V by 7 bases; bases with no gene match: 6. The CDR3 is made up of 13 amino acids. Germline V gives CDR1 MNHEY, CDR2 SVGEGT. The DNA for the CDR3 is TGTGCCAGCAACCCGACAGGGGGCTTACCCCTCCACTTT. This gives the protein CASNPTGGLPLHF.

The CDR3 reads CASSGTSSGHEQYV. CDR3 sequence (DNA): TGTGCCAGCAGCGGCACAAGTTCGGGCCACGAGCAGTACGTC. The gene calls are TRBV7-9 and TRBJ2-7, with D uncertain. CDR1 SEHNR and CDR2 FQNEAQ come from the germline V gene (reference sequence). V gave up 5 bases and J gave up 5 bases, with 16 bases separating them. The CDR3 is 14 residues long.

The V gene is TRBV4-1, the J gene TRBJ1-2; D is undetermined. The CDR3 runs to 14 residues. The ends were cut back, 0 bases at V and 1 base at J, with 6 bases in the middle. CDR1 and CDR2 from the germline V gene are MGHRA and YSYEKL. The CDR3 DNA reads TGCGCCAGCAGCCAAGAGCGCCTTAACTATGGCTACACCTTC. This codes for CASSQERLNYGYTF.

This clonotype was detected only a few times. V usage is TRBV4-1 and J usage is TRBJ2-7; no firm D call. The length of the CDR3 is 12 residues. Trimming took 1 base from V and 7 from J, leaving 8 bases between them. The germline gives CDR1 MGHRA, CDR2 YSYEKL. The CDR3 region has the DNA TGCGCCAGCAGCCAAGGACACGGGGAGCAGTACGTC. Protein sequence: CASSQGHGEQYV.

There are a few counts of this clonotype. The rearrangement uses TRBV4-1 and TRBJ2-3; TRBD2 aligns across 9 bases. The CDR3 has 15 residues. Germline lookup yields CDR1 MGHRA and CDR2 YSYEKL. The junction had 3 bases not matched to a gene; V was cut back by 1 base and J by 4 bases. CDR3 sequence: CASSQGPSGADTQYF. The CDR3, as DNA: TGCGCCAGCAGCCAAGGTCCTAGCGGGGCAGATACGCAGTATTTT.

There are a few counts of this clonotype. This chain links TRBV12-3 or TRBV12-4 with TRBJ1-2, with a possible D match to TRBD1 (6 bases). The CDR3 is 17 amino acids. V was pared by 6 bases and J by 1 base, with 21 bases between. The CDR3, as DNA: TGTGCCAGCAGCCCCCTGGTAGGGGGATCGTATAACTATGGCTACACCTTC. It translates to CASSPLVGGSYNYGYTF.

This clonotype was counted at least ten times. The chain is built from TRBV5-1 and TRBJ2-7; D is ambiguous. The CDR3 has 13 residues. Trimming cost V 0 bases and J 5 bases, with 9 bases left between them. Germline CDR1 and CDR2: SGHRS and YFSETQ. CDR3 in amino acids: CASSLEIPDEQYF. CDR3 nucleotide sequence: TGCGCCAGCAGCTTGGAAATACCGGACGAGCAGTACTTC.